There are a few counts of the clone carrying this TCR beta chain. Antigen specificity is unknown. The PCR employed 60 Vbeta primers together with 13 Jbeta primers. Sequenced by immunoSEQ multiplex PCR; TCRdb stores in-frame clones only, minus some. Here the sample spans about 190,000 clones, 60% to 85% being singletons. This specimen belongs to a study of cytomegalovirus exposure and HLA in healthy donors. V was pared by 6 bases and J by 4 bases, with 22 bases between. CDR3 size: 16 residues. Germline CDR1 and CDR2: SGHRS and YFSETQ. Points from the study as a whole: TCR beta chain V- and J-gene trimming was linked, in a later analysis, to a missense variant in DCLRE1C. A prior analysis recorded that most TCR beta V segments were productive about 90% or about 30% of the time. Whilst most TCR sequences proved rare, a subset of public TCRs occurred across many donors. Serostatus for CMV was the only available immune exposure information.

The sample comprised PBMCs. This TCR was recovered from a woman under 30 in good health and CMV-seronegative. The chain recombines TRBV5-1 with TRBJ1-1; possibly TRBD1 for D (6 bases). CDR3 loop: CASTPGVSLEGTEAFF. The CDR3 DNA reads as TGCGCCAGCACCCCAGGGGTGTCTCTAGAGGGCACTGAAGCTTTCTTT.